This T cell receptor (beta chain) was obtained from a study of T cells in Graves' hyperthyroidism and ophthalmopathy. General observations from the study: Classification by a 13 V-J model distinguished ophthalmopathy from stable hyperthyroidism.

This clonotype occurred many times. Its antigen remains unidentified. RNA transcripts provided the source from which TCR beta CDR3 regions were amplified. First-round RT-PCR with HTBI primers amplified the TCR CDR3 region. Each CDR3 protein gets one entry after TCRdb re-called the multiplex PCR reads with MiXCR. This table has 800,000 or so distinct CDR3 sequences, around 38% appearing once. Sequencing used blood. This receptor was taken from a man younger than 35 with Graves' hyperthyroidism.

The CDR3 DNA sequence: TGTGCCAGTAGTATGGAGAGGACAGGGTCGTTCTTGGATGGCTACACCTTC. Its protein is CASSMERTGSFLDGYTF. V gene TRBV19 combines with J gene TRBJ1-2, with 8 positions matching TRBD1. Per the germline V gene, CDR1 is LNHDA and CDR2 is SQIVND (reference sequence). J was trimmed by 6 bases and V by 3 bases; bases with no gene match: 15. This CDR3 region has 17 residues.